The 9 T cell receptor beta chains below all came from one sample that was sequenced in a study of blood T cells in healthy people across ages. With a J-beta primer mix and a sample-barcoded 5' primer, a second PCR ran about 7 to 11 cycles. Via MiXCR, TCRdb re-called the 5' RACE reads, giving one row per CDR3 protein. This repertoire shows some 800,000 distinct CDR3 sequences, 20% to 25% found once; its top ten account for under 4.5%. A further study also used this sample, focusing on T cells of mothers and their children.

The sample was blood. Receptor source: a boy aged 5-17 years in good health.

The J gene is TRBJ2-2, the V gene TRBV20-1; TRBD2 might be the D (5 bases). V was pared by 0 bases and J by 6 bases, with 17 bases between. This CDR3 comprises 16 residues. Germline CDR1 reads DFQATT; CDR2 reads SNEGSKA (reference sequence). The CDR3 DNA sequence: TGCAGTGCTAGAGAGGGAGTGCGGCAGCTGGCCGGGGAGCTGTTTTTT. Encoded protein: CSAREGVRQLAGELFF.

This sequence joins TRBV12-5 and TRBJ1-3; D uncertain. This CDR3 region has 14 residues. Between the trimmed V and J ends, which lost 1 base and 0 bases, there was a span of 4 bases. Germline V gene lookup returns CDR1 LGHNT and CDR2 FRNRAP. The CDR3 bases are TGTGCTAGTGGTTTGGAGAGCTCTGGAAACACCATATATTTT. This codes for CASGLESSGNTIYF.

In this sample, this clonotype turned up a few times. This chain uses TRBV7-9 with TRBJ2-5, with 7 bases fitting TRBD2. J lost 1 base, V lost 0 bases, and 8 bases had no gene match. Germline V gene lookup returns CDR1 SEHNR and CDR2 FQNEAQ (reference sequence). The CDR3 covers 17 residues. The CDR3 coding sequence is TGTGCCAGCAGCTTAGCTTCTGCGGGAGCTGGCCAAGAGACCCAGTACTTC. The encoded protein is CASSLASAGAGQETQYF.

This clonotype has only a few counts. The chain carries TRBV20-1 and TRBJ1-4; D not certain. The V and J ends lost 0 bases and 8 bases respectively, with 16 bases between them. The length of the CDR3 is 15 residues. From germline, CDR1 is DFQATT and CDR2 SNEGSKA (reference sequence). The CDR3 DNA sequence: TGCAGTGCTAGAGAGACGTCGGTCCGCGGGGAAAAACTGTTTTTT. Translating gives CSARETSVRGEKLFF.

The chain uses TRBV5-1 and TRBJ2-6, with a weak D call TRBD1 (5 bases). Germline CDR1 is SGHRS and CDR2 is YFSETQ. Trimming removed 4 bases at V and 2 bases at J, with 13 bases between. This CDR3 spans 16 amino acids. CDR3 sequence: CASSPAGAPGANVLTF. CDR3 nucleotide sequence: TGCGCCAGCAGCCCGGCTGGGGCCCCTGGGGCCAACGTCCTGACTTTC. The whole variable domain, remainder taken from reference TRBV5-1 and TRBJ2-6, is KAGVTQTPRYLIKTRGQQVTLSCSPISGHRSVSWYQQTPGQGLQFLFEYFSETQRNKGNFPGRFSGRQFSNSRSEMNVSTLELGDSALYLCASSPAGAPGANVLTFGAGSRLTVL.

V and J are TRBV12-3 or TRBV12-4 and TRBJ2-1, with 9 bases that match TRBD1. This CDR3 has 15 amino acids. Trimming cost V 6 bases and J 6 bases; bases outside gene matches: 9. CDR3 protein: CASSRQGEIGNEQFF. CDR3 nucleotides: TGTGCCAGCAGCCGACAGGGGGAAATCGGCAATGAGCAGTTCTTC.

The chain joins TRBV12-3 or TRBV12-4 to TRBJ1-5; TRBD1 might be the D (5 bases). V was cut by 0 bases and J by 8 bases, with 14 bases left in between. The CDR3 runs 15 residues. The CDR3 bases are TGTGCCAGCAGTTTAGCCGGGACTTCCAGCGAGCCCCAGCATTTT. Encoded protein: CASSLAGTSSEPQHF.

The chain links TRBV4-2 to TRBJ2-7, with D perhaps assigned TRBD1 or TRBD2 (5 bases each). This CDR3 is built from 15 residues. The germline V gene encodes CDR1 LGHNA and CDR2 YNFKEQ. V was pared by 1 base and J by 2 bases, with 12 bases between. In DNA, the CDR3 is TGTGCCAGCAGCCAAGCCCGGGACGACGCCTACGAGCAGTACTTC. Amino acid sequence: CASSQARDDAYEQYF.

The table lists this clonotype with a few counts. The chain is built from TRBV28 and TRBJ2-7; 11 positions match TRBD2. This CDR3 is 15 amino acids long. The junction had 4 bases not matched to a gene; V was cut back by 6 bases and J by 0 bases. Per the germline V gene, CDR1 is MDHEN and CDR2 is SYDVKM. As DNA, the CDR3 is TGTGCCAGCAGGGGACTAGCGGCGAGCTCCTACGAGCAGTACTTC. The encoded protein is CASRGLAASSYEQYF. The whole variable domain, remainder taken from reference TRBV28 and TRBJ2-7, is DVKVTQSSRYLVKRTGEKVFLECVQDMDHENMFWYRQDPGLGLRLIYFSYDVKMKEKGDIPEGYSVSREKKERFSLILESASTNQTSMYLCASRGLAASSYEQYFGPGTRLTVT.